What follows are 6 T cell receptor beta chains derived from one specimen sequenced in a study of blood T cells in healthy people across ages. Then a second PCR, running roughly 7 to 11 cycles, was carried out with a sample-barcoded 5' primer and a J-beta primer mix. In TCRdb, the 5' RACE reads were re-called with MiXCR into one record per CDR3 protein. The sample yields some 760,000 distinct CDR3 sequences, around a quarter seen once. The same data also went into a second study, on T cells of mothers and their children.

The sequencing sample was made of blood. These receptors all come from a boy between 10 and 17 years old in good health.

This clonotype came up a few times. As DNA, the CDR3 is TGTGCCAGCAGTTTAGCGCTGAGACTAGTAACGAACGAGCAGTACTTC. Amino acids: CASSLALRLVTNEQYF. The gene calls are TRBV12-3 or TRBV12-4 and TRBJ2-7; a possible D gene is TRBD2 (6 bases). The germline V and J ends were trimmed by 0 bases and 5 bases, with 17 bases remaining between them. CDR3 size: 16 residues.

The chain has TRBV28 and TRBJ2-5; 10 bases line up with TRBD2. With the DNA end fitting TRBJ2-1 better, the J assignment may be wrong. The germline gives CDR1 MDHEN, CDR2 SYDVKM. This CDR3 has 16 amino acids. CDR3 sequence reads: CASRPGLAVTYNEQFF. CDR3 nucleotides: TGTGCCAGCAGACCCGGACTAGCGGTCACCTACAATGAGCAGTTCTTC.

The chain recombines TRBV27 with TRBJ2-7; no clear D gene. The CDR3 has 13 residues. V lost 5 bases and J 3 bases, leaving 11 bases between the germline ends. Germline V gene lookup returns CDR1 MNHEY and CDR2 SMNVEV (reference sequence). The CDR3 coding sequence is TGTGCCAGCAGTCCGGGTCCGGTCTACGAGCAGTACTTC. Translating gives CASSPGPVYEQYF.

V gene TRBV7-9 combines with J gene TRBJ2-1; TRBD2 matches at 9 bases. CDR1 is SEHNR and CDR2 is FQNEAQ in the germline V gene (reference sequence). J lost 8 bases, V lost 4 bases, and 12 bases had no gene match. This CDR3 comprises 16 residues. The CDR3 sequence: CASSYYSGGGGYEQFF. CDR3 DNA: TGTGCCAGCAGCTACTATAGCGGGGGTGGCGGCTATGAGCAGTTCTTC.

J is TRBJ1-5 and V is TRBV6-5; 7 bases agree with TRBD1. V shed 5 bases, J shed 2 bases, and the junction held 6 bases outside the gene matches. CDR1 and CDR2 (germline): MNHEY, SVGAGI. This CDR3 is 15 amino acids long. The CDR3 coding sequence is TGTGCCAGCAGTGCCGGACAGGTGGGCAATCAGCCCCAGCATTTT. Its protein product is CASSAGQVGNQPQHF.

This clonotype came up a few times. A much larger clonotype is one base distant, so this may be a read error. The V gene is TRBV6-4, the J gene TRBJ2-3, with D possibly matching TRBD2 (7 bases). Germline V gene data show CDR1 as MRHNA and CDR2 as SNTAGT. The CDR3 is 14 amino acids. The CDR3 sequence: CASSDGGATDAQYF. The DNA for the CDR3 is TGTGCCAGCAGTGACGGGGGGGCCACAGATGCGCAGTATTTT.